Below are 29 T cell receptor beta chains sequenced from a single sample in a study of T cell changes during pregnancy in multiple sclerosis. Profiling relied on immunoSEQ multiplex PCR, and the TCRdb table lists in-frame clones only, not all of them. Here the sample spans tens of thousands of clones, 75% to 95% being singletons. The sequenced sample was CD4+ T cells from peripheral blood mononuclear cells, obtained in the third trimester of pregnancy. These receptors all stem from a female donor in good health, enrolled as a control in a pregnancy study.

The J gene is TRBJ2-3, the V gene TRBV6-6; 9 nucleotides agree with TRBD2. The J segment lost 4 bases and the V segment lost 6 bases, leaving 8 bases of the junction unmatched. The CDR3 is made up of 15 amino acids. Germline V gene data show CDR1 as MNHNY and CDR2 as SVGAGI (reference sequence). The CDR3 sequence: CASRSEAGGADTQYF. For the CDR3, the DNA is TGTGCCAGCAGGTCTGAAGCGGGGGGCGCAGATACGCAGTATTTT.

J is TRBJ1-2 and V is TRBV19; 7 nucleotides agree with TRBD1. The V gene's germline CDR1 is LNHDA and CDR2 SQIVND (reference sequence). The ends lost 9 bases at V and 7 bases at J; junction bases unmatched: 14. This CDR3 region has 14 residues. The CDR3 DNA sequence: TGTGCCAGCCGTAGTCAGGGGGGCTCAAGTGGCTACACCTTC. Translating gives CASRSQGGSSGYTF.

This chain joins TRBV30 and TRBJ1-2; D is possibly TRBD1 (6 bases). The CDR3 length is 13 residues. Germline CDR1 GTSNPN, CDR2 SVGIG (reference sequence). The CDR3 sequence: CALHRAGESGYTF. The DNA of the CDR3 is TGTGCTCTCCATAGGGCAGGGGAAAGTGGCTACACCTTC.

CDR3 residues: CASRRDSPNYGYTF. The DNA of the CDR3 is TGTGCCAGCAGGAGGGACAGTCCTAACTATGGCTACACCTTC. The V call is TRBV6-5, the J call TRBJ1-2; 7 nucleotides line up with TRBD1. Germline CDR1 and CDR2: MNHEY and SVGAGI. Trimming cost V 6 bases and J 0 bases; bases outside gene matches: 4. This CDR3 spans 14 amino acids.

V usage is TRBV6-5 and J usage is TRBJ1-2, with 8 bases fitting TRBD1. V trimming: 6 bases; J trimming: 6 bases; junction bases outside the gene matches: 9. Germline V gives CDR1 MNHEY, CDR2 SVGAGI. CDR3 length: 14 residues. The CDR3 nucleotides are TGTGCCAGCAGGCCAACTTTGGACAGGGATGGCTACACCTTC. The encoded protein is CASRPTLDRDGYTF.

The CDR3 DNA is TGTGCCAGCAGCTTGGTTGGTCAGGCTACCTACACCTTC. Amino acids: CASSLVGQATYTF. The rearrangement joins TRBV5-6 to TRBJ1-2; D ambiguous. The CDR3 has 13 residues. The germline V gene encodes CDR1 SGHDT and CDR2 YYEEEE. V was trimmed by 0 bases and J by 10 bases, leaving 13 bases between them.

The genes are TRBV18 and TRBJ2-4; 9 nucleotides align to TRBD1. Looked up from germline, CDR1 is KGHSH and CDR2 is LQKENI. The CDR3 is made up of 15 amino acids. Trimming took 6 bases from V and 2 from J; bases not matched to a gene: 5. CDR3 DNA sequence: TGTGCCAGCTCCCGGACAGGGGTGTCCAAAAACATTCAGTACTTC. Its protein product is CASSRTGVSKNIQYF. Looking up the rest from reference TRBV18 and TRBJ2-4 gives the full variable domain: NAGVMQNPRHLVRRRGQEARLRCSPMKGHSHVYWYRQLPEEGLKFMVYLQKENIIDESGMPKERFSAEFPKEGPSILRIQQVVRGDSAAYFCASSRTGVSKNIQYFGAGTRLSVL.

V usage is TRBV9 and J usage is TRBJ1-3, with D possibly TRBD1 on 5 matching bases. Germline values: CDR1 SGDLS, CDR2 YYNGEE. The CDR3 extends over 15 amino acids. V was clipped by 7 bases and J by 4 bases, with 18 bases between them. The chain's CDR3 is CASQGGAPTGNTIYF. The CDR3 nucleotides read TGTGCCAGCCAGGGAGGGGCACCAACCGGAAACACCATATATTTT.

This chain joins TRBV5-4 and TRBJ1-2; TRBD1 is a possible D gene (6 bases). The germline V gene has CDR1 SGHNT and CDR2 YYREEE (reference sequence). This CDR3 region has 15 residues. The V end was cut by 3 bases, the J end by 8 bases, with 20 bases between. CDR3 amino acids: CASSSPGPAGEGYTF. CDR3 sequence (DNA): TGTGCCAGCAGCTCGCCCGGTCCGGCAGGGGAGGGCTACACCTTC. Combining the CDR3 with reference TRBV5-4 and TRBJ1-2 gives the whole variable domain ETGVTQSPTHLIKTRGQQVTLRCSSQSGHNTVSWYQQALGQGPQFIFQYYREEENGRGNFPPRFSGLQFPNYSSELNVNALELDDSALYLCASSSPGPAGEGYTFGSGTRLTVV.

The CDR3 DNA follows: TGTGCCAGCAGTTACTCCCGGGGGGCCAACACCTTC. It encodes CASSYSRGANTF. J is TRBJ1-2 and V is TRBV6-5, with D perhaps TRBD1 (6 bases). CDR1 is MNHEY, CDR2 SVGAGI, per germline. V gave up 0 bases and J gave up 12 bases, with 11 bases separating them. CDR3 length equals 12 residues.

Here the CDR3 reads CASTGTSGGTTDTQYF. CDR3 in DNA: TGTGCCAGCACCGGGACTAGCGGGGGAACCACAGATACGCAGTATTTT. The chain is built from TRBV7-2 and TRBJ2-3; 14 bases fit TRBD2. J was trimmed by 2 bases and V by 7 bases; bases with no gene match: 5. Germline-derived CDR1 and CDR2 are SGHTA and FQGNSA. This CDR3 region has 16 residues.

The gene calls are TRBV5-4 and TRBJ2-2; D unresolved. CDR1 is SGHNT and CDR2 is YYREEE in the germline V gene (reference sequence). The CDR3 is 16 amino acids. V lost 0 bases and J lost 0, with 9 bases in between. The CDR3 here is CASSLGVTANTGELFF. The CDR3 nucleotides read TGTGCCAGCAGCTTGGGGGTGACTGCGAACACCGGGGAGCTGTTTTTT.

The chain uses TRBV6-1 and TRBJ1-5; D is unresolved. Germline lookup yields CDR1 MNHNS and CDR2 SASEGT. The V and J ends lost 7 bases and 0 bases respectively, with 10 bases between them. The CDR3 consists of 14 residues. CDR3 sequence reads: CASNEGGSNQPQHF. CDR3 nucleotides: TGTGCCAGCAACGAGGGAGGTAGCAATCAGCCCCAGCATTTT.

The rearrangement links TRBV30 to TRBJ2-5; 11 bases fit TRBD1. With 2 bases clipped from V and 7 bases from J, the junction kept 18 bases outside the gene matches. The length of the CDR3 is 18 residues. The germline CDR1 and CDR2 sequences are GTSNPN and SVGIG (reference sequence). DNA for the CDR3: TGTGCCTGGAGTAAGGGGACAGGGGGAGGGGGTGCCCAGATGACCCAGTACTTC. It is translated as CAWSKGTGGGGAQMTQYF.

This clone has only one observation. The chain recombines TRBV6-1 with TRBJ2-5; tentatively, D is TRBD2 (6 bases). CDR1 and CDR2 (germline): MNHNS, SASEGT. V lost 3 bases and J 7 bases, leaving 15 bases between the germline ends. This CDR3 region has 14 residues. The CDR3 DNA reads as TGTGCCAGCAGTGATTCTCGGGGGATGGCGACCCAGTACTTC. It translates to CASSDSRGMATQYF.

V gene TRBV6-5 combines with J gene TRBJ1-1; D is undetermined. Trimming took 0 bases from V and 6 from J, leaving 8 bases between them. Germline loops: CDR1 MNHEY, CDR2 SVGAGI. CDR3 length: 13 residues. In DNA form, the CDR3 reads TGTGCCAGCAGTTACTCGGCCTGGTCTGAAGCTTTCTTT. It is translated as CASSYSAWSEAFF.

J is TRBJ1-1 and V is TRBV4-2; 10 bases line up with TRBD1. The junction had 10 bases not matched to a gene; V was cut back by 3 bases and J by 0 bases. Germline V gene sequence: CDR1 LGHNA, CDR2 YNFKEQ. This CDR3 comprises 18 residues. Here the CDR3 reads CASSHHRSGTGVNTEAFF. In DNA, the CDR3 is TGTGCCAGCAGCCATCATCGCTCCGGGACAGGGGTGAACACTGAAGCTTTCTTT.

V and J are TRBV7-8 and TRBJ2-7; D is undetermined. The V gene's germline CDR1 is SGHVS and CDR2 FQNEAQ. The CDR3 sequence is 16 residues long. The V end lost 1 base, the J end lost 3 bases, and 16 bases lay between the germline ends. This CDR3 is CASSLVPRGRNYEQYF. Here the CDR3 DNA reads TGTGCCAGCAGCTTAGTACCCCGTGGCAGAAACTACGAGCAGTACTTC.

The table lists this clone with a few counts. This chain links TRBV19 with TRBJ1-1; D not certain. This CDR3 comprises 14 residues. CDR1 is LNHDA, CDR2 SQIVND, per germline (reference sequence). V lost 4 bases, J lost 0 bases, and 9 bases lay in between. The CDR3 DNA sequence: TGTGCCAGTAGTAAGACATACATGAACACTGAAGCTTTCTTT. This translates into CASSKTYMNTEAFF.

This clone was found once. This chain's CDR3 is CASSLAGGYNEQFF. CDR3 bases: TGTGCCAGCAGCTTAGCGGGGGGATACAATGAGCAGTTCTTC. The chain joins TRBV11-1 to TRBJ2-1; D is possibly TRBD2 (6 bases). Germline V CDR1 and CDR2: SGHAT, FQDESV (reference sequence). V was cut by 0 bases and J by 4 bases, with 7 bases left in between. This CDR3 contains 14 residues.

This clone was seen a single time. This chain links TRBV4-2 with TRBJ2-7; a possible D gene is TRBD2 (6 bases). The CDR3 runs to 15 residues. V shed 1 base and J shed 3 bases, with 13 bases lying between them. Germline CDR1 is LGHNA and CDR2 is YNFKEQ. The CDR3 nucleotides read TGTGCCAGCAGCCAAGGGGGGGTCACGGTCTACGAGCAGTACTTC. Its protein is CASSQGGVTVYEQYF.

V is TRBV7-9 and J is TRBJ2-5; D is perhaps TRBD1 (5 bases). Trimming stripped 3 bases from V and 7 bases from J, with 12 bases between. Germline V gene sequence: CDR1 SEHNR, CDR2 FQNEAQ (reference sequence). The CDR3 covers 13 residues. For the CDR3, the DNA is TGTGCCAGCAGCTTGGCAGGGATAGGGACCCAGTACTTC. Amino acids: CASSLAGIGTQYF.

The V call is TRBV27, the J call TRBJ2-5; 9 positions agree with TRBD1. The CDR3 length is 14 residues. V lost 5 bases, J lost 5 bases, and 6 bases stayed unmatched. Looked up from germline, CDR1 is MNHEY and CDR2 is SMNVEV (reference sequence). The CDR3 DNA follows: TGTGCCAGCAGTGAGGACAGGGGCGGGGAGACCCAGTACTTC. It yields the protein CASSEDRGGETQYF.

The chain employs TRBV6-1 and TRBJ1-1; D ambiguous. Trimming removed 4 bases at V and 0 bases at J, with 6 bases between. The CDR3 is 13 amino acids. Germline V gene sequence: CDR1 MNHNS, CDR2 SASEGT. This CDR3 is CASSGSLNTEAFF. CDR3 DNA: TGTGCCAGCAGTGGCAGTCTGAACACTGAAGCTTTCTTT.

The chain carries TRBV18 and TRBJ1-4; maybe TRBD1 (6 bases). CDR3 length: 16 residues. V was pared by 4 bases and J by 3 bases, with 15 bases between. Germline CDR1 KGHSH, CDR2 LQKENI. The CDR3, as DNA: TGTGCCAGCTCACTTAGGCCAGGGGCAGCTAATGAAAAACTGTTTTTT. Translation: CASSLRPGAANEKLFF.

The chain couples TRBV5-1 to TRBJ1-1; no reliable D call. Germline assignment: CDR1 SGHRS and CDR2 YFSETQ. The V and J ends lost 2 bases and 8 bases respectively, with 13 bases between them. The CDR3 length is 13 residues. The CDR3 here is CASSFGSETEAFF. CDR3 bases: TGCGCCAGCAGCTTCGGGTCGGAGACGGAAGCTTTCTTT. The whole variable domain, filled in from reference TRBV5-1 and TRBJ1-1, reads KAGVTQTPRYLIKTRGQQVTLSCSPISGHRSVSWYQQTPGQGLQFLFEYFSETQRNKGNFPGRFSGRQFSNSRSEMNVSTLELGDSALYLCASSFGSETEAFFGQGTRLTVV.

A single count supports this clone. The CDR3 spells CASSLMASTDTQYF. In DNA form, the CDR3 reads TGTGCCAGCAGCTTAATGGCTTCCACAGATACGCAGTATTTT. The J gene is TRBJ2-3, the V gene TRBV7-3; D unclear. The CDR3 contains 14 residues. Germline CDR1 and CDR2: SGHTA and FQGTGA. With 1 base removed from V and 2 bases from J, the gap between germline ends came to 7 bases. Filled out from reference TRBV7-3 and TRBJ2-3, the complete variable domain reads GAGVSQTPSNKVTEKGKYVELRCDPISGHTALYWYRQSLGQGPEFLIYFQGTGAADDSGLPNDRFFAVRPEGSVSTLKIQRTERGDSAVYLCASSLMASTDTQYFGPGTRLTVL.

This chain links TRBV6-5 with TRBJ1-6; the match to TRBD1 covers 8 bases. The V segment lost 5 bases and the J segment 7 bases; nucleotides outside the gene matches: 4. Germline loops: CDR1 MNHEY, CDR2 SVGAGI. This CDR3 spans 14 amino acids. This CDR3 is CASSDRDRNSPLHF. As DNA, the CDR3 is TGTGCCAGCAGTGACCGGGACAGGAATTCACCCCTCCACTTT.

Concerning this clone itself: At one end the junction does not follow the germline gene, possibly because of a read error. The chain couples TRBV6-5 to TRBJ2-7; 9 bases are a match to TRBD1. This CDR3 is 15 amino acids long. The V gene's germline CDR1 is MNHEY and CDR2 SVGAGI. The CDR3 here is CASSRDREISYELYF. The CDR3 DNA reads TGTGCCAGCAGTCGGGACAGGGAAATTTCCTACGAGCTGTACTTC.